This TCR beta chain stems from a study of neurological immune-mediated disorders. General study findings and limits: HTLV-1-associated myelopathy had the most TCR clonal expansion, and multiple sclerosis had the least, less than healthy controls.

TCRdb re-called the 5' RACE reads through MiXCR, storing one row per CDR3 protein. This repertoire shows 78,000 or so distinct CDR3 sequences, 4.5% to 6.5% found once; its top ten account for around 2.2%. This clonotype has a count of ten or more. Antigen specificity is unknown. Trimming left V 1 base short and J 4 bases short, with 11 bases between. CDR3 length equals 14 residues. Germline assignment: CDR1 SGHRS and CDR2 YFSETQ. The TCR sequence derives from a woman aged 25 to 39 with multiple sclerosis. Sequencing used PBMCs. The chain employs TRBV5-1 and TRBJ1-1; D is uncertain. The CDR3 region is CASSLMAGGTEAFF. Here the CDR3 DNA reads TGCGCCAGCAGCTTGATGGCCGGAGGCACTGAAGCTTTCTTT. The full variable domain, with the rest looked up from reference TRBV5-1 and TRBJ1-1, is KAGVTQTPRYLIKTRGQQVTLSCSPISGHRSVSWYQQTPGQGLQFLFEYFSETQRNKGNFPGRFSGRQFSNSRSEMNVSTLELGDSALYLCASSLMAGGTEAFFGQGTRLTVV.